These 7 T cell receptor beta chains came from one sample sequenced in a study of cytomegalovirus exposure and HLA in healthy donors. TCRdb's copy holds only in-frame clones and misses some; the assay was immunoSEQ multiplex PCR. The sample yields around 350,000 clones, 70% to 90% seen once. What was sequenced was PBMCs. These receptors were collected from a young woman in good health and CMV-seronegative.

This chain connects TRBV2 to TRBJ1-2; no definite D call. Germline V CDR1 and CDR2: SNHLY, FYNNEI. V lost 9 bases, J lost 7 bases, and 15 bases lay in between. The CDR3 is made up of 12 amino acids. The CDR3 here is CASLGANFGYTF. CDR3 nucleotides: TGTGCCAGTCTGGGAGCTAATTTTGGCTACACCTTC.

The chain has TRBV28 and TRBJ2-7, with 7 positions matching TRBD1. Germline V gene data show CDR1 as MDHEN and CDR2 as SYDVKM. This CDR3 has 16 amino acids. J lost 2 bases, V lost 4 bases, and 11 bases had no gene match. Here the CDR3 DNA reads TGTGCCAGCAGTTCCCTAGACAGGGCAATCGCCTACGAGCAGTACTTC. Its protein is CASSSLDRAIAYEQYF.

Only one count was recorded for this clone. This chain joins TRBV14 and TRBJ1-2; no clear D. V lost 5 bases, J lost 1 base, and 11 bases lay in between. Germline V gene sequence: CDR1 SGHDN, CDR2 FVKESK. The CDR3 loop spans 14 amino acids. The DNA of the CDR3 is TGTGCCAGCAGCGCACGTCGGGGTAACTATGGCTACACCTTC. It yields the protein CASSARRGNYGYTF.

The CDR3 reads CASSQGTSESYEQYF. CDR3 nucleotides: TGCGCCAGCAGCCAGGGGACTAGCGAATCCTACGAGCAGTACTTC. This chain connects TRBV4-1 to TRBJ2-7, with 10 bases lining up with TRBD2. After removal of 3 bases from V and 1 base from J, the junction contained 3 bases not matched to a gene. This CDR3 has 15 amino acids. CDR1 is MGHRA, CDR2 YSYEKL, per germline.

The rearrangement joins TRBV4-2 to TRBJ2-1, with 8 bases that match TRBD2. This CDR3 has 17 amino acids. Germline V gene data show CDR1 as LGHNA and CDR2 as YNFKEQ. J gave up 7 bases and V 3 bases, and 14 bases lay outside the gene matches. CDR3 sequence (DNA): TGTGCCAGCAGCCACGGGGGGGAGACTAGCGAACGAAATGAGCAGTTCTTC. Its protein product is CASSHGGETSERNEQFF.

The chain joins TRBV6-5 to TRBJ2-3, with D possibly being TRBD2 (5 bases). The CDR3 extends over 16 amino acids. Per germline, CDR1 MNHEY and CDR2 SVGAGI. The V and J ends lost 4 bases and 1 base respectively, with 15 bases between them. The DNA of the CDR3 is TGTGCCAGCAGTTCCCCCCTTATGCGGGGCACAGATACGCAGTATTTT. Encoded protein: CASSSPLMRGTDTQYF.

The chain is built from TRBV9 and TRBJ2-2; the D gene is possibly TRBD1 (5 bases). This CDR3 has 16 amino acids. V gave up 0 bases and J gave up 3 bases, with 12 bases separating them. CDR1 and CDR2 from the germline V gene are SGDLS and YYNGEE. CDR3 DNA: TGTGCCAGCAGCGTAGGGGCAGGGTCGTACACCGGGGAGCTGTTTTTT. Encoded protein: CASSVGAGSYTGELFF.